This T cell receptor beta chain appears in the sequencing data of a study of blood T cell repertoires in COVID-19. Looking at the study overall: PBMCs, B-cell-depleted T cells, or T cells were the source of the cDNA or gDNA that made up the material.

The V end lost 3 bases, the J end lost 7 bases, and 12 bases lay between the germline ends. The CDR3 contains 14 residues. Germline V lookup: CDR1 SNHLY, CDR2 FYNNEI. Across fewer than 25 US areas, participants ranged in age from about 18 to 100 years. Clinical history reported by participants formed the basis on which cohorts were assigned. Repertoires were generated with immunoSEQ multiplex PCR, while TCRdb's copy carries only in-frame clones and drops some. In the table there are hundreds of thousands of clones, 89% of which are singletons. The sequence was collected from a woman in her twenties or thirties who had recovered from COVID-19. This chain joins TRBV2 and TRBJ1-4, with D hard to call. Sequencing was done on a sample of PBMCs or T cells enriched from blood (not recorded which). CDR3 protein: CASSDTGWSEKLFF. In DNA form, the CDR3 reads TGTGCCAGCAGTGATACCGGGTGGAGTGAAAAACTGTTTTTT.